This TCR beta chain was sequenced for a study of neurological immune-mediated disorders. TCRdb fed the 5' RACE reads into MiXCR, producing one record per CDR3 protein. The sample consists of some 30,000 distinct CDR3 sequences, 4% to 5.5% of them appearing once. The V end lost 4 bases, the J end lost 3 bases, and 15 bases lay between the germline ends. The CDR3 extends over 15 amino acids. Germline V lookup: CDR1 MNHEY, CDR2 SVGAGI. Specimen: PBMCs. The TCR was taken from a young man in good health. This chain uses TRBV6-5 with TRBJ1-1; the D gene is possibly TRBD1 (5 bases). The CDR3 spells CASSFGRVGDTEAFF. In nucleotides, the CDR3 is TGTGCCAGCAGTTTTGGCAGGGTGGGGGACACTGAAGCTTTCTTT.